A single sample gave rise to the 5 T cell receptor beta chains below, sequenced in a study of blood T cell repertoires in COVID-19. The data were produced by immunoSEQ multiplex PCR, yet TCRdb's version contains in-frame clones alone and is incomplete. This table holds some 150,000 clones, around 81% found once. The sequencing sample was made of peripheral blood. The receptors derive from a human donor in a cohort sampled during active COVID-19.

The V and J genes are TRBV4-3 and TRBJ2-3; 7 bases are a match to TRBD2. In germline, CDR1 is LGHNA, CDR2 YSLEER. V lost 3 bases and J lost 3; bases outside the gene matches: 12. This CDR3 is built from 17 residues. CDR3 sequence: CASSHAIAGARTDTQYF. CDR3 nucleotide sequence: TGCGCCAGCAGCCACGCAATTGCGGGAGCGAGGACAGATACGCAGTATTTT.

This clone is a singleton in its sample. The chain combines TRBV11-2 with TRBJ2-1, with 9 bases matching TRBD1. Germline lookup yields CDR1 SGHAT and CDR2 FQNNGV. The V gene end was trimmed by 5 bases and the J gene end by 7 bases; junction bases not matched to a gene: 9. CDR3 length: 15 amino acids. CDR3 DNA: TGTGCCAGCAGCCAATCCAGCGGACAGGGGAATGAGCAGTTCTTC. This encodes CASSQSSGQGNEQFF.

The gene calls are TRBV28 and TRBJ2-5; the match to TRBD1 covers 7 bases. There are 14 residues in the CDR3. With 6 bases clipped from V and 5 bases from J, the junction kept 9 bases outside the gene matches. Per germline, CDR1 MDHEN and CDR2 SYDVKM. In DNA form, the CDR3 reads TGTGCCAGCAGACGTACAGGGGACGGGGAGACCCAGTACTTC. This gives the protein CASRRTGDGETQYF.

The chain is built from TRBV12-3 or TRBV12-4 and TRBJ2-7; TRBD2 aligns across 7 bases. V shed 6 bases, J shed 2 bases, and the junction held 4 bases outside the gene matches. This CDR3 region has 13 residues. This CDR3 is CASRTGTTYEQYF. CDR3 coding DNA: TGTGCCAGCAGAACCGGGACTACCTACGAGCAGTACTTC.

Written as DNA, the CDR3 is TGTGCCAGCAGTTTGCGGCCGGGGATCACCGGGGAGCTGTTTTTT. Translated: CASSLRPGITGELFF. V and J are TRBV27 and TRBJ2-2; perhaps TRBD2 as D (5 bases). The germline V gene has CDR1 MNHEY and CDR2 SMNVEV (reference sequence). The V gene lost 3 bases and the J gene lost 4 bases, with 12 bases spanning the gap. There are 15 residues in the CDR3.